This T cell receptor beta chain was identified in a study of T-cell memory formation after mild COVID-19. A 5'RACE reaction primed in the constant segment made cDNA libraries of TCR alpha and TCR beta, and these carried sample barcodes and UMIs. One entry per CDR3 protein, called by TCRdb with MiXCR from the 5' RACE reads. In the table there are 160,000 or so distinct CDR3 sequences, around 30% of which are singletons. Broader study findings: Researchers found some responding clones in pre-infection memory, a sign that cross-reactive memory joined. Among contracting clones, CD4+ were mainly CM/EM and CD8+ enriched in EMRA. Clones contracting over day 15 to 85 were CD4/CD8 balanced, with later expanders leaning CD4+.

Only a few counts were recorded for this clonotype. As yet, its antigen is unknown. CDR3 length equals 17 residues. CDR1 is SGHKS and CDR2 is YYEKEE in the germline V gene (reference sequence). The V end was cut by 1 base, the J end by 5 bases, with 18 bases between. This TCR was sampled from an adult woman who had mild COVID-19 (a few samples of this study predate the infection). Cell type and time point are not known. The rearrangement links TRBV5-5 to TRBJ2-2; D might be TRBD2 (7 bases). Sequenced sample: PBMCs or a T cell subset sorted from them (not recorded which). CDR3 amino acids: CASSLLTRGRGTGELFF. As DNA, the CDR3 is TGTGCCAGCAGCTTGCTAACGCGGGGGCGAGGGACCGGGGAGCTGTTTTTT.